Listed below are T cell receptor beta chains from one sample, sequenced in a study of vaccination and CD4 T cells after COVID-19. No antigen has been identified for these receptors. TCRdb used MiXCR to reprocess the PCR reads, holding one entry per CDR3 protein. Seen here are about 14,000 distinct CDR3 sequences, roughly 43% observed once, and the top ten hold roughly a sixth. Sequenced sample: cultured CD4+ T cells from blood. Source of these receptors: a human donor with COVID-19. The CDR3 runs from the conserved cysteine through the conserved F or W. Each record gives: V gene, J gene, CDR3 protein.

V gene: TRBV2
J gene: TRBJ1-2
CDR3 protein: CASRATGNGYTF

V gene: TRBV7-3
J gene: TRBJ2-5
CDR3 protein: CASSPGAGETQYF

V gene: TRBV28
J gene: TRBJ1-3
CDR3 protein: CASSAGNRQGRNTIYF

V gene: TRBV11-3
J gene: TRBJ2-2
CDR3 protein: CASSLDGGASGELFF

V gene: TRBV20-1
J gene: TRBJ2-7
CDR3 protein: CSARHRDRGPFEQYF

V gene: TRBV6-2/TRBV6-3
J gene: TRBJ2-3
CDR3 protein: CASSLSRTGGRTDTQYF

V gene: TRBV6-1
J gene: TRBJ2-7
CDR3 protein: CASSSPTGGKYEQYF

V gene: TRBV6-1
J gene: TRBJ1-5
CDR3 protein: CASSEPSPRGDQPQHF

V gene: TRBV7-2
J gene: TRBJ2-7
CDR3 protein: CASSLGGTQSYEQYF

V gene: TRBV7-8
J gene: TRBJ2-5
CDR3 protein: CTSSLGGGGTRETQYF

V gene: TRBV24-1
J gene: TRBJ2-5
CDR3 protein: CATSEGLAGSPKETQYF

V gene: TRBV7-9
J gene: TRBJ1-3
CDR3 protein: CASSLGRFAGGISGNTIYF

V gene: TRBV20-1
J gene: TRBJ2-1
CDR3 protein: CSAFRQGPNNEQFF

V gene: TRBV7-8
J gene: TRBJ2-1
CDR3 protein: CASSLGLGSYNEQFF

V gene: TRBV7-9
J gene: TRBJ1-2
CDR3 protein: CASSFPGTGLYGYTF

V gene: TRBV12-3/TRBV12-4
J gene: TRBJ2-3
CDR3 protein: CASSKGTGASTDTQYF

V gene: TRBV18
J gene: TRBJ1-2
CDR3 protein: CASSPDRGVYGYTF

V gene: TRBV6-1
J gene: TRBJ1-5
CDR3 protein: CASRTGTGGVGGNQPQHF

V gene: TRBV7-9
J gene: TRBJ2-2
CDR3 protein: CASGSSSGTGELFF

V gene: TRBV19
J gene: TRBJ2-2
CDR3 protein: CASSIYRGTGEPFF

V gene: TRBV5-1
J gene: TRBJ1-1
CDR3 protein: CASSFIGADTEAFF

V gene: TRBV2
J gene: TRBJ1-1
CDR3 protein: CASLGTSEAFF

V gene: TRBV7-2
J gene: TRBJ1-2
CDR3 protein: CASSYRRTYGYTF

V gene: TRBV27
J gene: TRBJ2-3
CDR3 protein: CASSLQGGTDTQYF

V gene: TRBV28
J gene: TRBJ1-5
CDR3 protein: CASSSSKSYSNQPQHF

V gene: TRBV6-1
J gene: TRBJ2-6
CDR3 protein: CASSPRQGASSGANVLTF

V gene: TRBV20-1
J gene: TRBJ2-1
CDR3 protein: CSASEGGIPQFF

V gene: TRBV25-1
J gene: TRBJ2-7
CDR3 protein: CASSELVARGEYEQYF

V gene: TRBV6-1
J gene: TRBJ2-7
CDR3 protein: CASRAPTSGESDEQYF